The rows below give T cell receptor beta chains drawn from one sample of a study of cytomegalovirus exposure and HLA in healthy donors. Profiled with immunoSEQ multiplex PCR; TCRdb holds only in-frame clones, not every one. The sample records approximately 88,000 clones, around 82% being singletons. The sample was PBMCs. Source of these receptors: a woman between 18 and 29 years old in good health and CMV-seropositive. The CDR3 runs from the conserved cysteine through the conserved F or W. A D gene is named only where the DNA matches it firmly. A clone size is listed for some rows: how often the clone was seen (once, few, many), or a class if it is expanded.

CASSPGTSGETQYF	TGCGCCAGCAGCCCCGGGACTAGCGGAGAGACTCAGTACTTC	TRBD2	TRBJ2-7	-	TRBV5-1
CASSHPFSGQNTGELFF	TGTGCCAGCAGCCACCCCTTTTCGGGACAGAACACCGGGGAGCTGTTTTTT	-	TRBJ2-2	-	TRBV4-2
CASSESRTIYGYTF	TGCGCCAGCAGTGAATCTCGGACAATTTATGGCTACACCTTC	-	TRBJ1-2	-	TRBV10-2
CASSPGLSFGNTGELFF	TGTGCCAGCAGCCCGGGACTTTCCTTCGGGAACACCGGGGAGCTGTTTTTT	-	TRBJ2-2	once	TRBV11-3
CASSFGTGFNQPQHF	TGTGCCAGCAGTTTCGGGACAGGCTTCAATCAGCCCCAGCATTTT	TRBD1	TRBJ1-5	-	TRBV28
CASSFRDTHTGELFF	TGTGCCAGCAGTTTCCGAGACACTCACACCGGGGAGCTGTTTTTT	-	TRBJ2-2	-	TRBV6-5
CASSVVGRGGTEAFF	TGTGCCAGCAGCGTGGTTGGTCGGGGTGGCACTGAAGCTTTCTTT	-	TRBJ1-1	-	TRBV28
CASKSGRNTGELFF	TGTGCCAGCAAAAGCGGGCGAAACACCGGGGAGCTGTTTTTT	-	TRBJ2-2	-	TRBV6-4
CATSMTSGVDTQYF	TGTGCCACCAGCATGACTAGCGGGGTGGATACGCAGTATTTT	TRBD2	TRBJ2-3	-	TRBV15
CASSYSGDSGANVLTF	TGTGCCAGCAGTTACTCCGGTGACTCTGGGGCCAACGTCCTGACTTTC	-	TRBJ2-6	once	TRBV6-6
CASSLESRGGINEQYF	TGTGCCAGCAGCTTAGAGAGCCGGGGGGGCATCAACGAGCAGTACTTC	TRBD2	TRBJ2-7	-	TRBV13
CASSSPREGQTEAFF	TGTGCCAGCAGCTCCCCGCGGGAAGGGCAAACTGAAGCTTTCTTT	-	TRBJ1-1	-	TRBV11-3
CASSRPELGGVDTQYF	TGTGCCAGCAGCCGCCCCGAGTTGGGCGGGGTGGATACGCAGTATTTT	-	TRBJ2-3	-	TRBV4-2
CASSPTGGSPLHF	TGTGCCAGCAGTCCCACAGGGGGTTCACCCCTCCACTTT	TRBD1	TRBJ1-6	few	TRBV2
CASSLISMETQYF	TGTGCCAGCAGCTTAATCAGTATGGAGACCCAGTACTTC	-	TRBJ2-5	-	TRBV13
CASSKTGNEQFF	TGTGCCAGCAGCAAAACGGGGAATGAGCAGTTCTTC	-	TRBJ2-1	-	TRBV21-1
CASSLPTDPVGGYTF	TGTGCCAGCAGTCTACCCACAGACCCAGTGGGTGGCTACACCTTC	-	TRBJ1-2	few	TRBV6-5
CASSIGTAVEAFF	TGTGCCAGTAGTATCGGGACTGCCGTTGAAGCTTTCTTT	-	TRBJ1-1	-	TRBV19
CASSVDGSNEQFF	TGTGCCAGCAGCGTAGATGGGAGCAATGAGCAGTTCTTC	-	TRBJ2-1	-	TRBV9
CASRGSGGDQETQYF	TGTGCCAGTAGAGGGTCGGGGGGCGACCAAGAGACCCAGTACTTC	-	TRBJ2-5	-	TRBV19
CASSPIPIGQGAYEQYF	TGTGCCAGCAGCCCCATCCCCATCGGACAGGGGGCATACGAGCAGTACTTC	TRBD1	TRBJ2-7	-	TRBV13
CASSFGRGRTDTQYF	TGTGCCAGCAGCTTTGGGAGGGGACGCACAGATACGCAGTATTTT	TRBD2	TRBJ2-3	-	TRBV5-5
CASSAGTPNTDTQYF	TGTGCCAGCAGCGCAGGGACTCCCAACACAGATACGCAGTATTTT	-	TRBJ2-3	-	TRBV9
CASSPPGLANSPLHF	TGTGCCAGCTCACCCCCGGGACTAGCAAATTCACCCCTCCACTTT	-	TRBJ1-6	-	TRBV18
CASSPEARNNEQFF	TGTGCCAGCAGCCCCGAGGCCCGAAACAATGAGCAGTTCTTC	-	TRBJ2-1	once	TRBV7-2
CAYPSGGAFNEQFF	TGTGCCTACCCAAGCGGGGGGGCCTTTAATGAGCAGTTCTTC	TRBD2	TRBJ2-1	-	TRBV30
CASSLGRGELYEQYF	TGTGCCAGCAGTTTGGGCAGGGGGGAGCTCTACGAGCAGTACTTC	-	TRBJ2-7	few	TRBV28
CATSTDRGPGNTIYF	TGTGCCACCAGCACCGACAGGGGCCCTGGAAACACCATATATTTT	TRBD1	TRBJ1-3	once	TRBV15
CASSLARLRQGAFSQAFF	TGTGCCAGCAGCTTAGCGAGGTTGAGACAGGGGGCATTTTCGCAAGCTTTCTTT	TRBD1	TRBJ1-1	-	TRBV7-9
CASSFPPDSPSYEQYF	TGCGCCAGCAGTTTCCCCCCGGACAGCCCCTCCTACGAGCAGTACTTC	-	TRBJ2-7	-	TRBV5-1
CASSATGRDYEQYF	TGTGCCAGCAGCGCGACAGGGCGCGACTACGAGCAGTACTTC	TRBD1	TRBJ2-7	few	TRBV9
CASSFGTDEQFF	TGTGCCAGCAGCTTTGGGACAGATGAGCAGTTCTTC	TRBD1	TRBJ2-1	once	TRBV7-2
CASSTQTVEAGELFF	TGTGCCAGCTCAACCCAGACTGTTGAGGCCGGGGAGCTGTTTTTT	-	TRBJ2-2	-	TRBV18
CASSSTGTGEDTQYF	TGCGCCAGCAGCTCCACCGGGACAGGGGAAGATACGCAGTATTTT	TRBD1	TRBJ2-3	-	TRBV5-1
CASSVGDSYGYTF	TGTGCCAGCAGCGTAGGGGACAGCTATGGCTACACCTTC	TRBD1	TRBJ1-2	-	TRBV9
CAFTTGVGPQHF	TGTGCCTTCACGACTGGCGTCGGGCCCCAGCATTTT	-	TRBJ1-5	-	TRBV30
CASSLGSGDEQYF	TGTGCCAGCAGCTTAGGCTCGGGAGACGAGCAGTACTTC	-	TRBJ2-7	-	TRBV11-1
CASSLGASGGVEQYF	TGTGCCAGCAGCTTGGGGGCTAGCGGGGGGGTGGAGCAGTACTTC	TRBD2	TRBJ2-7	-	TRBV5-6
CASSETSGGDTQYF	TGTGCCAGCAGCGAGACTAGCGGGGGGGATACGCAGTATTTT	TRBD2	TRBJ2-3	once	TRBV5-6
CASRRIRGTTNEKLFF	TGTGCCAGCAGAAGAATTAGGGGAACAACTAATGAAAAACTGTTTTTT	-	TRBJ1-4	-	TRBV21-1
CASSLRLGNTEAFF	TGTGCCAGCAGTTTACGACTCGGGAACACTGAAGCTTTCTTT	-	TRBJ1-1	-	TRBV28
CASSFTAGDQETQYF	TGTGCCAGCAGTTTTACGGCGGGGGACCAAGAGACCCAGTACTTC	TRBD2	TRBJ2-5	-	TRBV28
CASSRDTEGPEAFF	TGTGCCAGCAGCCGGGACACAGAGGGCCCTGAAGCTTTCTTT	-	TRBJ1-1	-	TRBV6-1
CAWSIKRGLGTGELFF	TGTGCCTGGAGTATTAAGCGGGGGTTGGGCACCGGGGAGCTGTTTTTT	TRBD2	TRBJ2-2	-	TRBV30
CASSLSSGGPNTGELFF	TGTGCCAGCAGCTTGAGTAGCGGGGGCCCCAACACCGGGGAGCTGTTTTTT	TRBD2	TRBJ2-2	-	TRBV5-5
CASSVDRGFTQYF	TGTGCCAGCAGCGTAGACAGGGGATTTACGCAGTATTTT	TRBD1	TRBJ2-3	-	TRBV5-6
CAISEPDRDNSPLHF	TGTGCCATCAGTGAGCCGGACAGGGACAATTCACCCCTCCACTTT	TRBD1	TRBJ1-6	-	TRBV10-3
CASRGRPSSGNTIYF	TGTGCCAGCAGGGGGAGGCCGTCCTCTGGAAACACCATATATTTT	-	TRBJ1-3	few	TRBV6-5
CASSTGLAGNNEQFF	TGTGCCAGCAGTACAGGACTAGCGGGGAACAATGAGCAGTTCTTC	TRBD2	TRBJ2-1	-	TRBV2
CASSVGRGEVENEQFF	TGTGCCAGCAGCGTAGGTCGGGGGGAGGTCGAAAATGAGCAGTTCTTC	TRBD2	TRBJ2-1	-	TRBV9